Reported below is one TCR beta chain. The data originate from a study of OX40 agonist ivuxolimab in advanced cancers. Systemic immunosuppression or a history of autoimmune disease excluded patients. V lost 6 bases, J lost 6 bases, and 12 bases lay in between. The length of the CDR3 is 13 residues. Germline V gives CDR1 MRHNA, CDR2 SNTAGT. Some clones are missing from TCRdb's copy, which holds only in-frame ones; the method was immunoSEQ multiplex PCR. Among around 60,000 clones listed, about 88% were seen once. The clonotype was recovered from an adult with an advanced solid tumor such as melanoma, head and neck, liver or kidney cancer. Sample: CD4+ or CD8+ T cells sorted from blood, taken in a trial of the OX40 agonist ivuxolimab. The rearrangement links TRBV6-4 to TRBJ2-1; D ambiguous. The CDR3 DNA follows: TGTGCCAGCAGCGCGCGCGGAGTCAATGAGCAGTTCTTC. Its protein is CASSARGVNEQFF.